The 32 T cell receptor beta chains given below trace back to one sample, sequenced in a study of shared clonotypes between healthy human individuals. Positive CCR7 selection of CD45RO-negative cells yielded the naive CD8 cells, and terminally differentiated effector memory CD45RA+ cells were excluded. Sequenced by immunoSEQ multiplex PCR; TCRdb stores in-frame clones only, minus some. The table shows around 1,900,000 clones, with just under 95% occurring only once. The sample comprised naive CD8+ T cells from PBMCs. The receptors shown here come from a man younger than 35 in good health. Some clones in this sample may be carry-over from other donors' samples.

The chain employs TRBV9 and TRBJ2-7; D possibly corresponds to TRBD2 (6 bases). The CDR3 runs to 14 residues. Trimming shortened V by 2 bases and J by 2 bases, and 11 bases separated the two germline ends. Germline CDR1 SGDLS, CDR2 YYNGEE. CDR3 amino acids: CASSVRGLPYEQYF. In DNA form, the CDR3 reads TGTGCCAGCAGCGTTCGGGGGTTACCCTACGAGCAGTACTTC.

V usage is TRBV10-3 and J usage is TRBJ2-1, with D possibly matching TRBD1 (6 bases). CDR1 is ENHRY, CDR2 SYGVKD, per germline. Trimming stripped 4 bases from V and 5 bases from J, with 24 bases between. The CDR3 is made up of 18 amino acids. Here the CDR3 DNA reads TGTGCCATCAGTGTACCGGGACACCAAAAAACAGTCAACAATGAGCAGTTCTTC. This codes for CAISVPGHQKTVNNEQFF.

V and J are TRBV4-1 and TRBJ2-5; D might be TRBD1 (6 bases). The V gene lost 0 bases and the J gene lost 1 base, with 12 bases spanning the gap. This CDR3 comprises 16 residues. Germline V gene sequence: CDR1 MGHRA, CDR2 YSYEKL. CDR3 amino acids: CASSQDGWGPQETQYF. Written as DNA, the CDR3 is TGCGCCAGCAGCCAAGATGGCTGGGGGCCCCAAGAGACCCAGTACTTC.

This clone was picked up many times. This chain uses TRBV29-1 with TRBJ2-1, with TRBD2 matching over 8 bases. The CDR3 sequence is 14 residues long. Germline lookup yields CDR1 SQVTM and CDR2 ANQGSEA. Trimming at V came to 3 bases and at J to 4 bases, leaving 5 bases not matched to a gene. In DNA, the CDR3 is TGCAGCGTTGATTTCGGGACTAGGTACAATGAGCAGTTCTTC. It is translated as CSVDFGTRYNEQFF.

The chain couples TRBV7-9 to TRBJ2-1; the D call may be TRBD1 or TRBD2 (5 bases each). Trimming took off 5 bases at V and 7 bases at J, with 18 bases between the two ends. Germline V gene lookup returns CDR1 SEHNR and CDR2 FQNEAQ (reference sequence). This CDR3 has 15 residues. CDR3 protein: CASSPTRDPSNEQFF. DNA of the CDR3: TGTGCCAGCAGCCCGACCCGGGACCCCAGTAATGAGCAGTTCTTC. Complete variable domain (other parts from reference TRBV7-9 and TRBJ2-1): DTGVSQNPRHKITKRGQNVTFRCDPISEHNRLYWYRQTLGQGPEFLTYFQNEAQLEKSRLLSDRFSAERPKGSFSTLEIQRTEQGDSAMYLCASSPTRDPSNEQFFGPGTRLTVL.

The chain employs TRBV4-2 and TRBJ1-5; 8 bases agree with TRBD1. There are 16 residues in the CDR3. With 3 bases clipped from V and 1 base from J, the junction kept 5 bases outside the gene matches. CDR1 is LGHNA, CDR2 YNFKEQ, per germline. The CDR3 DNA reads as TGTGCCAGCAGCCAGGAGACAGGGGTCAGCAATCAGCCCCAGCATTTT. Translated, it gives CASSQETGVSNQPQHF.

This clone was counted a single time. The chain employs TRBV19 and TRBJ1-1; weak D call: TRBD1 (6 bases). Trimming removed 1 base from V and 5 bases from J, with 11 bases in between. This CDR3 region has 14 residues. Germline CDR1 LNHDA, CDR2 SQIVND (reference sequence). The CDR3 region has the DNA TGTGCCAGTAGTATAGTGGGGGCTCGGACTGAAGCTTTCTTT. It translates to CASSIVGARTEAFF.

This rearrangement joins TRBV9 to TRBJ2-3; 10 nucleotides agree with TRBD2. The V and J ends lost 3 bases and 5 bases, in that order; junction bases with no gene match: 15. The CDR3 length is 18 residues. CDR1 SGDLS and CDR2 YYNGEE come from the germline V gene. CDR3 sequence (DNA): TGTGCCAGCAGCGAGGGTCTGACTAGCGGGTACTTGGGAGATACGCAGTATTTT. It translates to CASSEGLTSGYLGDTQYF.

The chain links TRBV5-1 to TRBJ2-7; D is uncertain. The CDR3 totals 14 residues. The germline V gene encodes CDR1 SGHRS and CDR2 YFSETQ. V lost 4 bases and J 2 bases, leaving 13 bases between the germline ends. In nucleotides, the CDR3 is TGCGCCAGCAGCATCCGGGTCCCACCCTACGAGCAGTACTTC. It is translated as CASSIRVPPYEQYF.

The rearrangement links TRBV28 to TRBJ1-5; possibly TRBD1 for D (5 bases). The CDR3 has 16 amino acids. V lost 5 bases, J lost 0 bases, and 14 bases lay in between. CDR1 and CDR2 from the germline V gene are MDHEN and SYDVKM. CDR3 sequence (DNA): TGTGCCAGCAGTCCTGAGGACATCATTAGCAATCAGCCCCAGCATTTT. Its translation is CASSPEDIISNQPQHF.

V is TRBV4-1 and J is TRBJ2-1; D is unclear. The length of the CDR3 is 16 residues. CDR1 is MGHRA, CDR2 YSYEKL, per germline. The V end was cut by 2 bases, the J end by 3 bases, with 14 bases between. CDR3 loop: CASSQLTENGYNEQFF. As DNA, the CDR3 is TGCGCCAGCAGCCAATTAACGGAAAACGGCTACAATGAGCAGTTCTTC.

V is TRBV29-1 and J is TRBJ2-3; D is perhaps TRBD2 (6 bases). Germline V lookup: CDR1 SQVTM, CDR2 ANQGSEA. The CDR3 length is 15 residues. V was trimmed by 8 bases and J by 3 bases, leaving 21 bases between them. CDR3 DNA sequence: TGCAGCTTCCCTCCGGAGGGCCGGAGAACAGATACGCAGTATTTT. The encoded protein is CSFPPEGRRTDTQYF.

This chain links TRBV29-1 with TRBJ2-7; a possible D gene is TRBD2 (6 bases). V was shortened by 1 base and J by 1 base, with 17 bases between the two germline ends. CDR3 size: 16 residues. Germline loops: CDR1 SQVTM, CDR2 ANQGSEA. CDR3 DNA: TGCAGCGTTGAAGGGGCTGGAGGGTCCCCATCCTACGAGCAGTACTTC. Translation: CSVEGAGGSPSYEQYF.

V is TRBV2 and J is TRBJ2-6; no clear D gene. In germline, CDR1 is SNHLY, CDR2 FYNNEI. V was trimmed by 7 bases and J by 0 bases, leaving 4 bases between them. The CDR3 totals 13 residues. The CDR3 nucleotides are TGTGCCAGCACAGACTCTGGGGCCAACGTCCTGACTTTC. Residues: CASTDSGANVLTF.

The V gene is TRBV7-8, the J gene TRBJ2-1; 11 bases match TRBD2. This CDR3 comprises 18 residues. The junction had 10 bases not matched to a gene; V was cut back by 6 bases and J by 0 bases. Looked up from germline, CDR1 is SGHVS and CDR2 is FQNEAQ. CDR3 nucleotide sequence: TGTGCCAGCAGGTCCGGGACTAGCGGCCTAAGCTCCTACAATGAGCAGTTCTTC. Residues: CASRSGTSGLSSYNEQFF.

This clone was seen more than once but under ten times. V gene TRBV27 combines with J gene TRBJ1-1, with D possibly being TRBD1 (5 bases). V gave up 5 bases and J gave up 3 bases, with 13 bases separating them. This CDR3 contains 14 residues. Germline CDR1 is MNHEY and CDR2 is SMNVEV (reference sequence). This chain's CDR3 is CASSLGPEDTEAFF. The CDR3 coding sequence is TGTGCCAGCAGTCTGGGACCCGAGGACACTGAAGCTTTCTTT.

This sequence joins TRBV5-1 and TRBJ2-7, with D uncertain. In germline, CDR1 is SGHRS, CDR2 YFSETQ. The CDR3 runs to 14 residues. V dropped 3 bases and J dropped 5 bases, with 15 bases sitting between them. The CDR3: CASSSSLRSHEQYF. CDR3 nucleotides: TGCGCCAGCAGCTCCTCGTTGAGGTCCCACGAGCAGTACTTC.

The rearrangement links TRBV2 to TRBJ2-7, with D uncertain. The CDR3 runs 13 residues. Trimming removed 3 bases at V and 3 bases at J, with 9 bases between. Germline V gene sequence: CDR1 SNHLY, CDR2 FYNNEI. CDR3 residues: CASSDGTNYEQYF. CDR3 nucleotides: TGTGCCAGCAGTGACGGCACTAACTACGAGCAGTACTTC.

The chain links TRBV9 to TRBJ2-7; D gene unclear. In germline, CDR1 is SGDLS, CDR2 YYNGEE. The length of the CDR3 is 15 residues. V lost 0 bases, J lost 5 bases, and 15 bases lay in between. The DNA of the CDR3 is TGTGCCAGCAGCGTAGAGGGTAACCCCAAGGACGAGCAGTACTTC. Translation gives CASSVEGNPKDEQYF. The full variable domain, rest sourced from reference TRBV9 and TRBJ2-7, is DSGVTQTPKHLITATGQRVTLRCSPRSGDLSVYWYQQSLDQGLQFLIQYYNGEERAKGNILERFSAQQFPDLHSELNLSSLELGDSALYFCASSVEGNPKDEQYFGPGTRLTVT.

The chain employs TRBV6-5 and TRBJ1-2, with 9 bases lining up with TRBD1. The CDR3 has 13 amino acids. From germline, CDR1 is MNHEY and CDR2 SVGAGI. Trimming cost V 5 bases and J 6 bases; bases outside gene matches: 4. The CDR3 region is CASSDRDRDGYTF. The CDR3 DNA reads TGTGCCAGCAGTGACCGGGACAGGGATGGCTACACCTTC.

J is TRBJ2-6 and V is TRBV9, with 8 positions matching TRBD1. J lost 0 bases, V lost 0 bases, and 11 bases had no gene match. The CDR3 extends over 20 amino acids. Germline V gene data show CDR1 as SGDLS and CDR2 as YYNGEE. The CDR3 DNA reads TGTGCCAGCAGCGTAGGCAGGGGGCGTATCTCCCCCTCTGGGGCCAACGTCCTGACTTTC. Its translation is CASSVGRGRISPSGANVLTF.

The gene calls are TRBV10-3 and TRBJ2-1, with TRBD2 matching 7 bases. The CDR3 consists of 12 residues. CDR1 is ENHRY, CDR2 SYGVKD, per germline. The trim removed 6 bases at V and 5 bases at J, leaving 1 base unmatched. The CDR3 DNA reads TGTGCCATCAGGACTAGCCACAATGAGCAGTTCTTC. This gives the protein CAIRTSHNEQFF.

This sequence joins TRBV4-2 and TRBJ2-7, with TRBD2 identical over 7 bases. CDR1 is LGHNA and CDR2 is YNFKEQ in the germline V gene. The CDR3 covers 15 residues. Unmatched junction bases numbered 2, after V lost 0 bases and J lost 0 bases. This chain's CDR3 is CASSQDSGISYEQYF. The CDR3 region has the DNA TGTGCCAGCAGCCAAGACAGCGGGATCTCCTACGAGCAGTACTTC.

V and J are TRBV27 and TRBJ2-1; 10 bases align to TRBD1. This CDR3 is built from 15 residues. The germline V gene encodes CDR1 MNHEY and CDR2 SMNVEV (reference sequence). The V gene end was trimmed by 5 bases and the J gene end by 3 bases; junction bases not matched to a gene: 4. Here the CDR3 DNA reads TGTGCCAGCAGTATTGGGACAGGGGTCTACAATGAGCAGTTCTTC. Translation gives CASSIGTGVYNEQFF.

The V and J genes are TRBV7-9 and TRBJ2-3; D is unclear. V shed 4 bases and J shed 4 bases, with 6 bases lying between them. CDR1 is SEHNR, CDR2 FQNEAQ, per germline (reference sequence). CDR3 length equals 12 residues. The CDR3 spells CASSSPPDTQYF. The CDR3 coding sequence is TGTGCCAGCAGCTCCCCCCCAGATACGCAGTATTTT.

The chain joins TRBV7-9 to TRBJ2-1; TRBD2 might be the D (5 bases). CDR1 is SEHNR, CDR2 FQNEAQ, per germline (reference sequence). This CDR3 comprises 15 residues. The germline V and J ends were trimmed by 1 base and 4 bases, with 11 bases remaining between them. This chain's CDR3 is CASSLGTSTYNEQFF. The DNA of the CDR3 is TGTGCCAGCAGCTTAGGTACTAGTACTTACAATGAGCAGTTCTTC.

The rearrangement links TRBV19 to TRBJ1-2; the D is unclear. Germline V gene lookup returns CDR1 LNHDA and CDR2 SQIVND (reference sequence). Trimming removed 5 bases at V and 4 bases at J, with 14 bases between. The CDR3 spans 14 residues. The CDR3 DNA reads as TGTGCCAGTAGTCCCACTGACACGACCTATGGCTACACCTTC. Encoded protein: CASSPTDTTYGYTF.

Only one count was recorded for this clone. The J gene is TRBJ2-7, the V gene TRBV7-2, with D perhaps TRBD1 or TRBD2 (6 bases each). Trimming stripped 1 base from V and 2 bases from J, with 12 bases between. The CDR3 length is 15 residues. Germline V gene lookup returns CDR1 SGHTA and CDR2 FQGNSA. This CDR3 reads CASSLGWGAPYEQYF. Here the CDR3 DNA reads TGTGCCAGCAGCTTAGGGTGGGGGGCCCCCTACGAGCAGTACTTC. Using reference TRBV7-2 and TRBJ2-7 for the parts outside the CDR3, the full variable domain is GAGVSQSPSNKVTEKGKDVELRCDPISGHTALYWYRQSLGQGLEFLIYFQGNSAPDKSGLPSDRFSAERTGGSVSTLTIQRTQQEDSAVYLCASSLGWGAPYEQYFGPGTRLTVT.

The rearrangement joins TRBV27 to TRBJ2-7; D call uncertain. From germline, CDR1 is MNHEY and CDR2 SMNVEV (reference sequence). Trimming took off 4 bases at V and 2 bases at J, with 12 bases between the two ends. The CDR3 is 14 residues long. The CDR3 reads CASSWKAHTYEQYF. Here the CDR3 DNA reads TGTGCCAGCAGTTGGAAAGCCCACACCTACGAGCAGTACTTC.

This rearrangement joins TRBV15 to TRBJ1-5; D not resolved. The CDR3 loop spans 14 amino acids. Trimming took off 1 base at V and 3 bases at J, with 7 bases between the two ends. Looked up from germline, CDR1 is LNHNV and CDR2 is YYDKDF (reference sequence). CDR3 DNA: TGTGCCACCAGCAGAGGGCCGATCAATCAGCCCCAGCATTTT. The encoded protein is CATSRGPINQPQHF.

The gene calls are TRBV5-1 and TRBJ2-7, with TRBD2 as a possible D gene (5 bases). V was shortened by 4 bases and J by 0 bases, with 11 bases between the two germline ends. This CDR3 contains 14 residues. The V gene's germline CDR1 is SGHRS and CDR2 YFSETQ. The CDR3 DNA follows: TGCGCCAGCAGCGAGCGGACGGACTCCTACGAGCAGTACTTC. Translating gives CASSERTDSYEQYF.

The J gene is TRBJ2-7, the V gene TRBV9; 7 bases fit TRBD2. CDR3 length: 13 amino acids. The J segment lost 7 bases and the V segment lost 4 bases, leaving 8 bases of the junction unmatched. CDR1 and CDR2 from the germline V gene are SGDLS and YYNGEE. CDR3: CASSPTSVGEQYF. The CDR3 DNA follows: TGTGCCAGCAGCCCTACTAGCGTAGGGGAGCAGTACTTC.